This T cell receptor beta chain was profiled in a study of cytomegalovirus exposure and HLA in healthy donors. The V gene's germline CDR1 is SGHRS and CDR2 YFSETQ. Germline trimming cut 3 bases from V and 5 bases from J; bases unmatched to any gene: 16. CDR3 size: 17 residues. Using immunoSEQ multiplex PCR, the repertoire was profiled, and TCRdb retains in-frame clones only, with some absent. Here the sample spans about 220,000 clones, 80% to 90% being singletons. This chain connects TRBV5-1 to TRBJ2-5, with 7 bases fitting TRBD1. Sequencing was performed on PBMCs. The source of this sequence is a man aged 18 to 30 in good health and CMV-seronegative. CDR3 nucleotide sequence: TGCGCCAGCAGCTCCAGGGGGACCGCTCAGGGACGGGAGACCCAGTACTTC. Translation: CASSSRGTAQGRETQYF. Looking up the rest from reference TRBV5-1 and TRBJ2-5 gives the full variable domain: KAGVTQTPRYLIKTRGQQVTLSCSPISGHRSVSWYQQTPGQGLQFLFEYFSETQRNKGNFPGRFSGRQFSNSRSEMNVSTLELGDSALYLCASSSRGTAQGRETQYFGPGTRLLVL.